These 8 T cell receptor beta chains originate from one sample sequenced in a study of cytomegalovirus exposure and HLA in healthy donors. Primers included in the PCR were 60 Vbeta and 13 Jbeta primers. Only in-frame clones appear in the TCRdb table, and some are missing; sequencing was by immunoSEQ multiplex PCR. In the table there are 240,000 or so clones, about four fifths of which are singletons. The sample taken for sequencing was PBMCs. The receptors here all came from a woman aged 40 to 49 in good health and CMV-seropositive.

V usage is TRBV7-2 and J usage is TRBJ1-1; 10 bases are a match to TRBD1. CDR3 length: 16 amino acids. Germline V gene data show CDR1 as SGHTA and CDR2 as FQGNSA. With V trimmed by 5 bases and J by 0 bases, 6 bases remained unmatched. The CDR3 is CASSKTGQGVNTEAFF. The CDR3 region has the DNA TGTGCCAGCAGCAAAACTGGACAGGGGGTGAACACTGAAGCTTTCTTT. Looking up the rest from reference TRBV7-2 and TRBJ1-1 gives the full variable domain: GAGVSQSPSNKVTEKGKDVELRCDPISGHTALYWYRQSLGQGLEFLIYFQGNSAPDKSGLPSDRFSAERTGGSVSTLTIQRTQQEDSAVYLCASSKTGQGVNTEAFFGQGTRLTVV.

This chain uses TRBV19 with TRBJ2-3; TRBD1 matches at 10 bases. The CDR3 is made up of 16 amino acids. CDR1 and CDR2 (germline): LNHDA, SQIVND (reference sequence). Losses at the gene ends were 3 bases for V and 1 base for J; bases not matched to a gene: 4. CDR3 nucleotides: TGTGCCAGTAGTATCGGGACAGGGGCGGGCACAGATACGCAGTATTTT. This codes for CASSIGTGAGTDTQYF.

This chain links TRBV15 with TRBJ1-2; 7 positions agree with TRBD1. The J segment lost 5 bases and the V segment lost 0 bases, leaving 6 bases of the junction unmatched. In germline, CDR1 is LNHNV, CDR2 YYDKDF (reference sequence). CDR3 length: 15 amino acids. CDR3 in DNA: TGTGCCACCAGCAGAGAACAGGGGAATATGTATGGCTACACCTTC. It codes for CATSREQGNMYGYTF. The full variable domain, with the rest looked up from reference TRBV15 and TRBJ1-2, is DAMVIQNPRYQVTQFGKPVTLSCSQTLNHNVMYWYQQKSSQAPKLLFHYYDKDFNNEADTPDNFQSRRPNTSFCFLDIRSPGLGDTAMYLCATSREQGNMYGYTFGSGTRLTVV.

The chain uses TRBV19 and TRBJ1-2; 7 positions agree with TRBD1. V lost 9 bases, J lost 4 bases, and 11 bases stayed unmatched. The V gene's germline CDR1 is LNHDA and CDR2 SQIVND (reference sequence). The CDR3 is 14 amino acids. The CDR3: CASSLDRSGYGYTF. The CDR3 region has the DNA TGTGCCAGCTCCTTGGACAGGAGCGGCTATGGCTACACCTTC.

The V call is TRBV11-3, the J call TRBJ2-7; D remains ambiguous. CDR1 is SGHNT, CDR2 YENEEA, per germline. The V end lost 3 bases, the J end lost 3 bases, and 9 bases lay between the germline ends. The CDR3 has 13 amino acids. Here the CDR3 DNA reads TGTGCCAGCAGCTTGACTGGAAACTACGAGCAGTACTTC. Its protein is CASSLTGNYEQYF.

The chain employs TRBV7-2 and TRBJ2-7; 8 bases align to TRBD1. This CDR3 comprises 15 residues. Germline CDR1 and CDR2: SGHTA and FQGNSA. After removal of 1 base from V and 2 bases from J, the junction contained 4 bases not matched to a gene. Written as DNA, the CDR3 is TGTGCCAGCAGCTTAGGGACAGGGATCCCCTACGAGCAGTACTTC. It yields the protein CASSLGTGIPYEQYF.

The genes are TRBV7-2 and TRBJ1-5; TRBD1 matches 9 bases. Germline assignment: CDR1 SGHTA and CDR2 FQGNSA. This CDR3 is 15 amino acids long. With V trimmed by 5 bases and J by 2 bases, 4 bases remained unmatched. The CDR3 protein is CASSINRGRNQPQHF. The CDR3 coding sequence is TGTGCCAGCAGCATAAACAGGGGGCGCAATCAGCCCCAGCATTTT.

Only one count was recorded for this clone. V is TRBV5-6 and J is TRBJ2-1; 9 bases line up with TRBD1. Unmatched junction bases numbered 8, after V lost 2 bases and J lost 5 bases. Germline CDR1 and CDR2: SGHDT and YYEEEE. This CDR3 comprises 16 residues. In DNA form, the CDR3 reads TGTGCCAGCAGCTTCGTGGGGACAGGGTCCCACAATGAGCAGTTCTTC. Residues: CASSFVGTGSHNEQFF.